Detailed here is one T cell receptor beta chain. The sample originates from a study of OX40 agonist ivuxolimab in advanced cancers. Assay: immunoSEQ multiplex PCR; the TCRdb copy retains only in-frame clones and omits some. The table records 70,000 to 80,000 clones, about 93% of them present only once. V lost 1 base and J 5 bases, leaving 12 bases between the germline ends. The V gene's germline CDR1 is LGHNT and CDR2 FRNRAP. The CDR3 is made up of 14 amino acids. The specimen was CD4+ or CD8+ T cells sorted from blood, collected in a trial of the OX40 agonist ivuxolimab. The rearrangement joins TRBV12-5 to TRBJ2-7, with a possible D match to TRBD1 (6 bases). The sequence came from an adult with an advanced solid tumor such as melanoma, head and neck, liver or kidney cancer. The CDR3 is CASGLGTEPHEQYF. The CDR3 coding sequence is TGTGCTAGTGGTTTGGGGACAGAACCCCACGAGCAGTACTTC.